This T cell receptor beta chain was captured in a study of T cell repertoires in cytomegalovirus infection. Whole-study context: The authors relied on CMV epitopes, both recently identified HLA-C-restricted and well-studied HLA-B-restricted. A matching HLA type, together with CMV infection, was signaled by public TCR beta signatures. General study points: HLA-C-restricted CMV clonotypes gave the most frequent clonotype in two of eight donors. CMV carriers with the relevant HLA were identified by cumulative public TCR beta family frequency.

Of note for this clonotype: Its antigen is as yet unknown.

The CDR3 runs to 16 residues. From germline, CDR1 is LGHNT and CDR2 FRNRAP. V was trimmed by 1 base and J by 2 bases, leaving 13 bases between them. TCRdb independently ran MiXCR on the reads; one entry per CDR3 protein. The sample gives hundreds of thousands of distinct CDR3 sequences, around 35% of which show up once; 15% to 20% is in the top ten. Specimen: cultured PBMCs, collected from culture after CMV antigen stimulation. This clonotype was obtained from a human donor in good health (CMV status not recorded). Some clones in this sample may be carry-over from other donors' samples. The chain recombines TRBV12-5 with TRBJ2-3; D is perhaps TRBD2 (6 bases). Here the CDR3 reads CASGLGLGATTDTQYF. The CDR3 DNA follows: TGTGCTAGTGGTTTGGGACTAGGAGCAACCACAGATACGCAGTATTTT.